A single sample gave rise to the 15 T cell receptor beta chains below, sequenced in a study of blood T cell repertoires in COVID-19. Here immunoSEQ multiplex PCR was the method, and the copy in TCRdb shows in-frame clones only, minus some. The repertoire holds about 110,000 clones, with roughly four fifths as singletons. The sequenced sample consisted of peripheral blood. These TCRs come from a woman aged 70-85 years with acute or convalescent COVID-19.

The chain employs TRBV7-2 and TRBJ2-4, with D unclear. There are 17 residues in the CDR3. V gave up 5 bases and J gave up 0 bases, with 17 bases separating them. Germline CDR1 is SGHTA and CDR2 is FQGNSA. The CDR3 loop is CASSPLWNSLAKNIQYF. The CDR3 coding sequence is TGTGCCAGCAGCCCACTTTGGAACAGTCTAGCCAAAAACATTCAGTACTTC.

The CDR3 here is CASSSGLAGIWETQYF. The CDR3 DNA is TGCGCCAGCAGCTCGGGACTAGCGGGAATATGGGAGACCCAGTACTTC. This rearrangement joins TRBV5-1 to TRBJ2-5, with 13 bases aligning to TRBD2. The J segment lost 5 bases and the V segment lost 3 bases, leaving 7 bases of the junction unmatched. Germline CDR1 SGHRS, CDR2 YFSETQ. The CDR3 runs to 16 residues.

The chain couples TRBV9 to TRBJ2-7, with a tentative D call TRBD2 (5 bases). The germline V and J ends were trimmed by 0 bases and 3 bases, with 13 bases remaining between them. The CDR3 has 15 amino acids. Germline CDR1 SGDLS, CDR2 YYNGEE. In DNA form, the CDR3 reads TGTGCCAGCAGCGTAGCTGAGGGTGCCCTCTACGAGCAGTACTTC. Translation: CASSVAEGALYEQYF. Full variable domain (remainder filled in from reference TRBV9 and TRBJ2-7): DSGVTQTPKHLITATGQRVTLRCSPRSGDLSVYWYQQSLDQGLQFLIQYYNGEERAKGNILERFSAQQFPDLHSELNLSSLELGDSALYFCASSVAEGALYEQYFGPGTRLTVT.

The chain combines TRBV2 with TRBJ2-5; D gene uncertain. V was clipped by 2 bases and J by 1 base, with 5 bases between them. The CDR3 extends over 13 amino acids. Per the germline V gene, CDR1 is SNHLY and CDR2 is FYNNEI. CDR3 in DNA: TGTGCCAGCAGTGAACCTGTCCAAGAGACCCAGTACTTC. It yields the protein CASSEPVQETQYF.

The rearrangement joins TRBV5-6 to TRBJ1-2; a weak D match, TRBD1 (6 bases). This CDR3 is built from 15 residues. The V and J ends lost 2 bases and 4 bases respectively, with 15 bases between them. The germline V gene encodes CDR1 SGHDT and CDR2 YYEEEE. The CDR3 sequence: CASSLYRDSGYGYTF. The CDR3 region has the DNA TGTGCCAGCAGCTTATACAGGGATAGTGGCTATGGCTACACCTTC.

The chain has TRBV3-1 (or the pseudogene TRBV3-2) and TRBJ2-7; maybe TRBD1 (6 bases). The CDR3 totals 13 residues. Germline loops: CDR1 LGHDT, CDR2 YNNKEL (reference sequence). Deletions cut 1 base from V and 7 bases from J, with 11 bases between. The CDR3, as DNA: TGTGCCAGCAGCCAAGGGGGGCTTGGTGAGCAGTACGTC. It is translated as CASSQGGLGEQYV.

The chain has TRBV28 and TRBJ1-1; 9 bases are a match to TRBD1. Germline assignment: CDR1 MDHEN and CDR2 SYDVKM. The CDR3 is 17 residues long. J was trimmed by 5 bases and V by 1 base; bases with no gene match: 11. CDR3 loop: CASSLSDRGRLRTEAFF. The CDR3 DNA sequence: TGTGCCAGCAGTTTATCCGACAGGGGGAGGTTGAGGACTGAAGCTTTCTTT.

This clone was seen just once. This chain joins TRBV28 and TRBJ1-1; 9 bases are shared with TRBD1. V trimming: 6 bases; J trimming: 4 bases; junction bases outside the gene matches: 9. Germline loops: CDR1 MDHEN, CDR2 SYDVKM. This CDR3 has 15 amino acids. The CDR3 DNA reads as TGTGCCAGCAGGCCGGGACAGGGAATTATCACTGAAGCTTTCTTT. This gives the protein CASRPGQGIITEAFF. Drawing the rest from reference TRBV28 and TRBJ1-1, the complete variable domain is DVKVTQSSRYLVKRTGEKVFLECVQDMDHENMFWYRQDPGLGLRLIYFSYDVKMKEKGDIPEGYSVSREKKERFSLILESASTNQTSMYLCASRPGQGIITEAFFGQGTRLTVV.

This clone was observed a few times. The J gene is TRBJ2-1, the V gene TRBV7-9; 7 bases align to TRBD2. CDR1 and CDR2 from the germline V gene are SEHNR and FQNEAQ (reference sequence). CDR3 length: 13 amino acids. The ends lost 1 base at V and 10 bases at J; junction bases unmatched: 4. The CDR3 DNA follows: TGTGCCAGCAGCTTAGAGACTAGCAGCGAGCAGTTCTTC. Protein product: CASSLETSSEQFF.

This chain connects TRBV29-1 to TRBJ1-1, with 7 bases lining up with TRBD1. The CDR3 runs 14 residues. V was clipped by 5 bases and J by 8 bases; unmatched bases: 14. The V gene's germline CDR1 is SQVTM and CDR2 ANQGSEA. The CDR3 DNA is TGCAGCGTTCTCAAGGGACCGGGACAGCCAGAAGCTTTCTTT. It yields the protein CSVLKGPGQPEAFF.

The chain uses TRBV2 and TRBJ1-3; possibly TRBD1 for D (5 bases). CDR1 and CDR2 from the germline V gene are SNHLY and FYNNEI. V lost 5 bases and J 1 base, leaving 12 bases between the germline ends. The CDR3 extends over 15 amino acids. The CDR3 coding sequence is TGTGCCAGCAGTTTTAAGGGGCTTTCTGGAAACACCATATATTTT. This codes for CASSFKGLSGNTIYF.

The sample holds one count of this clone. This rearrangement joins TRBV27 to TRBJ1-2; possible D gene TRBD1, 5 bases. V lost 7 bases, J lost 1 base, and 19 bases lay in between. In germline, CDR1 is MNHEY, CDR2 SMNVEV (reference sequence). The CDR3 sequence is 16 residues long. The CDR3 protein is CASTPRWEGVNYGYTF. The CDR3 DNA reads TGTGCCAGCACCCCTAGGTGGGAAGGGGTTAACTATGGCTACACCTTC.

The V gene is TRBV19, the J gene TRBJ1-2; 7 nucleotides agree with TRBD1. After removal of 8 bases from V and 4 bases from J, the junction contained 4 bases not matched to a gene. CDR1 is LNHDA and CDR2 is SQIVND in the germline V gene (reference sequence). The CDR3 has 12 residues. The CDR3 protein is CASSQGIYGYTF. CDR3 sequence (DNA): TGTGCCAGTTCACAGGGGATCTATGGCTACACCTTC.

V usage is TRBV28 and J usage is TRBJ2-1, with D maybe TRBD2 (6 bases). The germline CDR1 and CDR2 sequences are MDHEN and SYDVKM. There are 12 residues in the CDR3. The ends were cut back, 2 bases at V and 10 bases at J, with 9 bases in the middle. The CDR3 DNA is TGTGCCAGCAGTTTACGCGGGAACGAGCAGTTCTTC. Its protein is CASSLRGNEQFF.

V usage is TRBV5-4 and J usage is TRBJ1-2, with D perhaps TRBD1 (5 bases). CDR1 is SGHNT, CDR2 YYREEE, per germline (reference sequence). The germline V and J ends were trimmed by 4 bases and 3 bases, with 16 bases remaining between them. The CDR3 runs to 15 residues. CDR3 sequence reads: CASSAQSRGDYGYTF. The CDR3 nucleotides are TGTGCCAGCAGCGCCCAATCCCGGGGGGACTATGGCTACACCTTC.